The TCR beta chain described here comes from a study of blood T cell repertoires in COVID-19. On the study more broadly: There were acute and convalescent COVID-19 samples, and they came from the United States, Italy and Spain. Sample material is recorded as cDNA or gDNA derived from T cells, B-cell-depleted T cells, or PBMCs.

The germline CDR1 and CDR2 sequences are MDHEN and SYDVKM. Trimming left V 5 bases short and J 2 bases short, with 13 bases between. The CDR3 has 14 amino acids. The authors' processing: Using reference gene primer amplification, nucleated cell counts were estimated. Clones were read by immunoSEQ multiplex PCR, and TCRdb kept only the in-frame ones, dropping some. The V and J calls and the clone size are those of that table, but D and trimming were determined from the DNA. The sample has 84,000 or so clones, about 83% seen once. The receptor was isolated from a woman at least 80 years old with acute or convalescent COVID-19. V and J are TRBV28 and TRBJ2-7; tentatively, D is TRBD2 (6 bases). The sequenced material came from peripheral blood. The CDR3 bases are TGTGCCAGCAGTGAATCCCCGGGGGCCTACGAGCAGTACTTC. As protein: CASSESPGAYEQYF.